The source of this T cell receptor beta chain is a study of blood T cell repertoires in COVID-19. Libraries were prepared by immunoSEQ multiplex PCR; TCRdb keeps only in-frame clonotypes and omits some of them. The table shows under 150,000 clones, with more than 80% occurring only once. This CDR3 contains 13 residues. The germline gives CDR1 SGHKS, CDR2 YYEKEE (reference sequence). V dropped 0 bases and J dropped 3 bases, with 7 bases sitting between them. This sequence was found in a human donor in a cohort sampled during active COVID-19. The sample was peripheral blood. The chain carries TRBV5-5 and TRBJ2-7, with D maybe TRBD2 (5 bases). The CDR3 coding sequence is TGTGCCAGCAGCTTGGCAGAGGGCTACGAGCAGTACGTC. Translating gives CASSLAEGYEQYV.